The clone carrying this T cell receptor (beta chain) was detected a few times. This sample was taken from a study of beta chain features in type 1 diabetes. The authors reverse transcribed all of the isolated RNA, so sequencing captured expressed TCRB transcripts. The data were produced by immunoSEQ multiplex PCR, yet TCRdb's version contains in-frame clones alone and is incomplete. Of 250,000 to 300,000 clones in the sample, around 7.8% were seen once. The V end was cut by 1 base, the J end by 7 bases, with 2 bases between. This CDR3 is built from 11 residues. Germline CDR1 and CDR2: MGHDK and SYGVNS.

This TCR derives from a woman aged 18-30 years in good health. The source material was central memory CD4+ T cells from blood. J is TRBJ2-1 and V is TRBV25-1; D is unresolved. The CDR3: CASSELNEQFF. In DNA, the CDR3 is TGTGCCAGCAGTGAATTGAATGAGCAGTTCTTC.